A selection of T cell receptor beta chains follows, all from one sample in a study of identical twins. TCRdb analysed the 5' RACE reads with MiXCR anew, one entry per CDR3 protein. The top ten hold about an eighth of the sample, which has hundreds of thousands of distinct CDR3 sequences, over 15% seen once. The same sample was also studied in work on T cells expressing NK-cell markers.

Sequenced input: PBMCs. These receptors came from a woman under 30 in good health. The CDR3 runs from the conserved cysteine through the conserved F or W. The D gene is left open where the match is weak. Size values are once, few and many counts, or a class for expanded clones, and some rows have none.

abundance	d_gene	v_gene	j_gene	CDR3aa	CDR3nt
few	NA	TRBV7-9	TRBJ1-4	CASSFDSLTTNEKLFF	TGTGCCAGCAGCTTCGACAGCCTAACAACTAATGAAAAACTGTTTTTT
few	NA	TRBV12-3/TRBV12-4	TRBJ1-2	CASSLRGTEGYTF	TGTGCCAGCAGTTTAAGGGGCACGGAGGGCTACACCTTC
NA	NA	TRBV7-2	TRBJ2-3	CASSLTRTSTDTQYF	TGTGCCAGCAGCTTAACACGGACTAGCACAGATACGCAGTATTTT
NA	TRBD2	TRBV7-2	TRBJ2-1	CASSLKGTSGSNEQFF	TGTGCCAGCAGCTTAAAAGGGACTAGCGGATCCAATGAGCAGTTCTTC
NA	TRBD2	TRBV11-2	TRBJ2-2	CAIGRTSGGFGGELFF	TGTGCCATCGGCAGGACTAGCGGGGGGTTCGGCGGGGAGCTGTTTTTT
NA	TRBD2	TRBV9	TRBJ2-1	CASGGLAGSNNEQFF	TGTGCCAGCGGGGGACTAGCGGGATCTAACAATGAGCAGTTCTTC
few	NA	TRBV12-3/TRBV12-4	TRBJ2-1	CASTIRDEQFF	TGTGCCAGCACTATAAGGGATGAGCAGTTCTTT
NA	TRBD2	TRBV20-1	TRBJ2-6	CCARETSGRAGANVLTF	TGCTGTGCTAGGGAGACTAGCGGGAGAGCTGGGGCCAACGTCCTGACTTTC
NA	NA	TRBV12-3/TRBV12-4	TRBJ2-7	CASTQPDSYEQYF	TGTGCCAGCACCCAACCGGACTCCTACGAGCAGTACTTC
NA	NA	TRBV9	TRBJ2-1	CASSGDAGHEQFF	TGTGCCAGCAGCGGGGACGCCGGGCATGAGCAGTTCTTC
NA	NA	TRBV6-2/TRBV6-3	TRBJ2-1	CASGTSSYNEQFF	TGTGCCAGCGGTACTTCCTCCTACAATGAGCAGTTCTTC
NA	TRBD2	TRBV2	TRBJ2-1	CAASGRVNNEQFF	TGTGCCGCTAGCGGGAGAGTAAACAATGAGCAGTTCTTC
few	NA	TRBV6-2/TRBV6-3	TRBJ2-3	CASSWATDRSGASTDTQYF	TGTGCCAGCAGTTGGGCTACGGACCGTTCGGGTGCTAGCACAGATACGCAGTATTTT
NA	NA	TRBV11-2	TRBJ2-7	CASSPLLQGHEQYF	TGTGCCAGCAGCCCCCTTTTACAGGGCCACGAGCAGTACTTC
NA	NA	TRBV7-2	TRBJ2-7	CASSRLGRAYEQYF	TGTGCCAGCAGCCGACTTGGGAGAGCCTACGAGCAGTACTTC
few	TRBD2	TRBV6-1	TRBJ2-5	CASSPLLASETQYF	TGTGCCAGCAGTCCCTTACTAGCGTCAGAGACCCAGTACTTC
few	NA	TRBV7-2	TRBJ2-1	CASITTRPNEQFF	TGTGCCAGCATCACAACTAGGCCAAATGAGCAGTTCTTC
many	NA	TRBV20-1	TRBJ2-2	CSARLQATGELFF	TGCAGTGCTAGATTACAGGCCACCGGGGAGCTGTTTTTT
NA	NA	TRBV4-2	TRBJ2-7	CASSQDASSAYEQYF	TGTGCCAGCAGCCAAGATGCCAGCTCGGCCTACGAGCAGTACTTC
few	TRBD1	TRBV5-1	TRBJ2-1	CASSSPQGVSYNEQFF	TGCGCCAGCAGCTCCCCCCAGGGGGTGTCCTACAATGAGCAGTTCTTC
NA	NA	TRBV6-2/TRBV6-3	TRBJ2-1	CASNGVLSNEQFF	TGTGCCAGCAATGGGGTTCTCTCGAATGAGCAGTTCTTC
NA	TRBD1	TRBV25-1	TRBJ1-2	CASGDRARHGYTF	TGTGCCAGCGGAGACAGGGCCCGTCATGGCTACACCTTC
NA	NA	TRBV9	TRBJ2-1	CASSVAGNEQFF	TGTGCCAGCAGCGTAGCCGGGAACGAGCAGTTCTTC